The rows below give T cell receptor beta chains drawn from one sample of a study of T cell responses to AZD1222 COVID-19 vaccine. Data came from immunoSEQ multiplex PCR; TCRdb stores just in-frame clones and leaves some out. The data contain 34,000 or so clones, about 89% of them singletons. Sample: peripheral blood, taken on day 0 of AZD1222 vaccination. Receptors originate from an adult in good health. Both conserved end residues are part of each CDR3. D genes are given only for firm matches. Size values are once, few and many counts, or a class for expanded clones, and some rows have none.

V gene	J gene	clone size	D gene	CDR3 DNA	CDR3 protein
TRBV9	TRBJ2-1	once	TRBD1	TGTGCCAGCAGCCCGCCGGGGGGGACAGGGGGTAACGAGCAGTTCTTC	CASSPPGGTGGNEQFF
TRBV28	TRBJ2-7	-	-	TGTGCCAGCAGTTTTCCGCCCAGCGGCGAGCAGTACTTC	CASSFPPSGEQYF
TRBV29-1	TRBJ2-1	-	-	TGCAGCGTTGTAGTTGCATGGCCCTACAATGAGCAGTTCTTC	CSVVVAWPYNEQFF
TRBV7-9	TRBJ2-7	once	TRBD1	TGTGCCAGCAGATACGGCGCCGGGACAGGGGGCGCCGGGGGCAACGAGCAGTACTTC	CASRYGAGTGGAGGNEQYF
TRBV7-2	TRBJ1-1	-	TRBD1	TGTGCCAGCAGTTGGACAGGGGGCTTTGGGGAAACTGAAGCTTTCTTT	CASSWTGGFGETEAFF
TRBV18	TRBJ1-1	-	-	TGTGCCAGCTCACCACCCGCGTTGGCTGAAGCTTTCTTT	CASSPPALAEAFF
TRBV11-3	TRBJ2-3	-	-	TGTGCCAGCAGCCGGGGGGCCGTAGATACGCAGTATTTT	CASSRGAVDTQYF
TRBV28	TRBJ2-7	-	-	TGTGCCAGCAGTTCCCCGGGGGCGGATATTTCCTACGAGCAGTACTTC	CASSSPGADISYEQYF
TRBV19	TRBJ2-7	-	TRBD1	TGTGCCAGTAGGGGGACAGGTAGACACTACGAGCAGTACTTC	CASRGTGRHYEQYF
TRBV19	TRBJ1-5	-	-	TGTGCCAGTCGTGGGACCGGGCCCCTGGGCAATCAGCCCCAGCATTTT	CASRGTGPLGNQPQHF
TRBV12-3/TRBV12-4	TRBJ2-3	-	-	TGTGCCAGCTTAGCGGATAACACAGATACGCAGTATTTT	CASLADNTDTQYF
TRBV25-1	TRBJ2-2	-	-	TGTGCCAGCAGTGAATGGGGTACAAGGGGAGTCGGGGAGCTGTTTTTT	CASSEWGTRGVGELFF
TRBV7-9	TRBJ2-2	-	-	TGTGCCAGCAGCCCCTTGGGGTACACCGGGGAGCTGTTTTTT	CASSPLGYTGELFF
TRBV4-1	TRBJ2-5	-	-	TGCGCCAGCAGCCAAGATCTCGACGCGGAGACCCAGTACTTC	CASSQDLDAETQYF
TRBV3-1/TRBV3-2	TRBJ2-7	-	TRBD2	TGTGCCAGCAGGGGACTAGCGGGGGCCTACGAGCAGTACTTC	CASRGLAGAYEQYF
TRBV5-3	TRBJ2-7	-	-	TGTGCCAGAAGCACGACGCTTCCCTACGAGCAGTACTTC	CARSTTLPYEQYF
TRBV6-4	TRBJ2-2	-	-	TGTGCCAGCCGGGACGGTAACACCGGGGAGCTGTTTTTT	CASRDGNTGELFF
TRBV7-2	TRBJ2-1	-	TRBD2	TGTGCCAGCAGCTTTCTAGCGGGAGCTGAGCAGTTCTTC	CASSFLAGAEQFF
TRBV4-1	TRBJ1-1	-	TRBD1	TGCGCCAGCAGCCAACCTGGACAGGCAGCAGCTTTCTTT	CASSQPGQAAAFF
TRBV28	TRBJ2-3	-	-	TGTGCCAGCAGTGAGTCGACTGTAGCCTTGGGTGATACGCAGTATTTT	CASSESTVALGDTQYF
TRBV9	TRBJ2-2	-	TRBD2	TGTGCCAGCAGCTCGACTAGCGGGGGGAACACCGGGGAGCTGTTTTTT	CASSSTSGGNTGELFF
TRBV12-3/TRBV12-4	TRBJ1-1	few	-	TGTGCCAGCAGTTTAAACAGGAACACTGAAGCTTTCTTT	CASSLNRNTEAFF
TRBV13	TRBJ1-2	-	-	TGTGCCAGCAGCGTTCAGAGAGGGCGAAACGGCTACACCTTC	CASSVQRGRNGYTF
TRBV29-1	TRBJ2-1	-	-	TGCAGCGTTGAAGGTGGATGGGTTAGGGCAAACGGTGAGCAGTTCTTC	CSVEGGWVRANGEQFF
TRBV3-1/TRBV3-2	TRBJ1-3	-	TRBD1	TGTGCCAGCCCACAGGGGCCAACCCCATCCTCTGGAAACACCATATATTTT	CASPQGPTPSSGNTIYF
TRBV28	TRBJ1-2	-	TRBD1	TGTGCCAGCAGTCCCGGACAGGGGGCAGCGTTTGGTGGCTACACCTTC	CASSPGQGAAFGGYTF
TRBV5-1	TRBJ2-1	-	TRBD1	TGCGCCAGCAGCTTGGTGGACAGGGGTGGCCATGAGCAGTTCTTC	CASSLVDRGGHEQFF
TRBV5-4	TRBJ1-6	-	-	TGTGCCAGCAGCCCCACAGGAGAATCTGGTGTGTCCCTCCACTTT	CASSPTGESGVSLHF
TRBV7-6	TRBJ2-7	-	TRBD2	TGTGCCAGCAGCCCGGGCGGGGGGGCTATTTACGAGCAGTACTTC	CASSPGGGAIYEQYF
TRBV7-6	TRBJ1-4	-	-	TGTGCCAGCAGCTTAGTCCGGACCGCCAATGAAAAACTGTTTTTT	CASSLVRTANEKLFF
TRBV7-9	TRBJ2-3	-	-	TGTGCCAGCAGCTTAGTCGAGTGGGGGGAGGATACGCAGTATTTT	CASSLVEWGEDTQYF
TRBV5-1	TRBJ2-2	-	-	TGCGCCAGCAGCTTGGTTTTCGGCACCGGGGAGCTGTTTTTT	CASSLVFGTGELFF
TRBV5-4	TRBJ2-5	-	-	TGTGCCAGCAGCTGGGACACCAAATCGGGAGGGACCCAGTACTTC	CASSWDTKSGGTQYF
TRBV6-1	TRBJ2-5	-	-	TGTGCCAGCAGCGAATTGGGAGGGGGGGGCCACGAGACCCAGTACTTC	CASSELGGGGHETQYF
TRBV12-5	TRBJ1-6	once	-	TGTGCTAGTGGTTCAAATTCACCCCTCCACTTT	CASGSNSPLHF
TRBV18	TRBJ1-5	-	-	TGTGCCAGCTCACCGGAGGCTTCTCGGGAACCCCAGCATTTT	CASSPEASREPQHF
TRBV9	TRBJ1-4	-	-	TGTGCCAGCAGCACTGCAGGAGTGGGCGAAAAACTGTTTTTT	CASSTAGVGEKLFF
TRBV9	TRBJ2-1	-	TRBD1	TGTGCCAGCAGCCCCGAGGGACAGGGAGGAAATGAGCAGTTCTTC	CASSPEGQGGNEQFF
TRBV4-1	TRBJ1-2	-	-	TGCGCCAGCAGCCAAGGGGTTACTCTTGGCTACACCTTC	CASSQGVTLGYTF
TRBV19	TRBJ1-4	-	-	TGTGCCAGTAGTATGGGAAGGGGAAGGGAAAAACTGTTTTTT	CASSMGRGREKLFF
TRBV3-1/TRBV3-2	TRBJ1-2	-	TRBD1	TGTGCCAGCAGCCAAGAGGACAGGGCCTATGGCTACACCTTC	CASSQEDRAYGYTF
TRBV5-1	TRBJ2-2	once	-	TGCGCCAGCAGCTTGGCCGCAGGGGCGAACACCGGGGAGCTGTTTTTT	CASSLAAGANTGELFF
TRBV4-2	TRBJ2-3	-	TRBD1	TGTGCCAGCAGCGGACAGGGGAGCACAGATACGCAGTATTTT	CASSGQGSTDTQYF
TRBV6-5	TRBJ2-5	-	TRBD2	TGTGCCAGCAGTTACTCAGGGCGGGGGAAAGAGACCCAGTACTTC	CASSYSGRGKETQYF
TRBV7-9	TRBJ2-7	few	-	TGTGCCAGCAGCTCTTATAACAGGGACGACGAGCAGTACTTC	CASSSYNRDDEQYF
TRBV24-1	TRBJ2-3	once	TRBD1	TGTGCCACCAGTGATGTAGGGACAGGGGAGGAAGATACGCAGTATTTT	CATSDVGTGEEDTQYF
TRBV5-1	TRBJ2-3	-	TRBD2	TGCGCCAGCAGCTCTACTAGCGGGAGGTTCACAGATACGCAGTATTTT	CASSSTSGRFTDTQYF
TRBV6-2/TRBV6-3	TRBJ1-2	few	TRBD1	TGTGCCAGCAGTCCCAGCGGACAGGGTCTCTATGGCTACACCTTC	CASSPSGQGLYGYTF
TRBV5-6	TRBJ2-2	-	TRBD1	TGTGCCAGCAGCCGGTACCGGGACAGGGTATATTCCGGGGAGCTGTTTTTT	CASSRYRDRVYSGELFF
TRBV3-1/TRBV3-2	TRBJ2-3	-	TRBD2	TGTGCCAGCTGCCCGACTAGCGGAAGCACAGATACGCAGTATTTT	CASCPTSGSTDTQYF
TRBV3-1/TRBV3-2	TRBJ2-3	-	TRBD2	TGTGCCAGCAAATATGGGGGACTAGCGACAGATACGCAGTATTTT	CASKYGGLATDTQYF
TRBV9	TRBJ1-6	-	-	TGTGCCAGCAGCGGGAGCACCGTAAATTCACCCCTCCACTTT	CASSGSTVNSPLHF
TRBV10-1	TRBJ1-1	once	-	TGCGCCAGCAGCCAGGGGTTGAACACTGAAGCTTTCTTT	CASSQGLNTEAFF